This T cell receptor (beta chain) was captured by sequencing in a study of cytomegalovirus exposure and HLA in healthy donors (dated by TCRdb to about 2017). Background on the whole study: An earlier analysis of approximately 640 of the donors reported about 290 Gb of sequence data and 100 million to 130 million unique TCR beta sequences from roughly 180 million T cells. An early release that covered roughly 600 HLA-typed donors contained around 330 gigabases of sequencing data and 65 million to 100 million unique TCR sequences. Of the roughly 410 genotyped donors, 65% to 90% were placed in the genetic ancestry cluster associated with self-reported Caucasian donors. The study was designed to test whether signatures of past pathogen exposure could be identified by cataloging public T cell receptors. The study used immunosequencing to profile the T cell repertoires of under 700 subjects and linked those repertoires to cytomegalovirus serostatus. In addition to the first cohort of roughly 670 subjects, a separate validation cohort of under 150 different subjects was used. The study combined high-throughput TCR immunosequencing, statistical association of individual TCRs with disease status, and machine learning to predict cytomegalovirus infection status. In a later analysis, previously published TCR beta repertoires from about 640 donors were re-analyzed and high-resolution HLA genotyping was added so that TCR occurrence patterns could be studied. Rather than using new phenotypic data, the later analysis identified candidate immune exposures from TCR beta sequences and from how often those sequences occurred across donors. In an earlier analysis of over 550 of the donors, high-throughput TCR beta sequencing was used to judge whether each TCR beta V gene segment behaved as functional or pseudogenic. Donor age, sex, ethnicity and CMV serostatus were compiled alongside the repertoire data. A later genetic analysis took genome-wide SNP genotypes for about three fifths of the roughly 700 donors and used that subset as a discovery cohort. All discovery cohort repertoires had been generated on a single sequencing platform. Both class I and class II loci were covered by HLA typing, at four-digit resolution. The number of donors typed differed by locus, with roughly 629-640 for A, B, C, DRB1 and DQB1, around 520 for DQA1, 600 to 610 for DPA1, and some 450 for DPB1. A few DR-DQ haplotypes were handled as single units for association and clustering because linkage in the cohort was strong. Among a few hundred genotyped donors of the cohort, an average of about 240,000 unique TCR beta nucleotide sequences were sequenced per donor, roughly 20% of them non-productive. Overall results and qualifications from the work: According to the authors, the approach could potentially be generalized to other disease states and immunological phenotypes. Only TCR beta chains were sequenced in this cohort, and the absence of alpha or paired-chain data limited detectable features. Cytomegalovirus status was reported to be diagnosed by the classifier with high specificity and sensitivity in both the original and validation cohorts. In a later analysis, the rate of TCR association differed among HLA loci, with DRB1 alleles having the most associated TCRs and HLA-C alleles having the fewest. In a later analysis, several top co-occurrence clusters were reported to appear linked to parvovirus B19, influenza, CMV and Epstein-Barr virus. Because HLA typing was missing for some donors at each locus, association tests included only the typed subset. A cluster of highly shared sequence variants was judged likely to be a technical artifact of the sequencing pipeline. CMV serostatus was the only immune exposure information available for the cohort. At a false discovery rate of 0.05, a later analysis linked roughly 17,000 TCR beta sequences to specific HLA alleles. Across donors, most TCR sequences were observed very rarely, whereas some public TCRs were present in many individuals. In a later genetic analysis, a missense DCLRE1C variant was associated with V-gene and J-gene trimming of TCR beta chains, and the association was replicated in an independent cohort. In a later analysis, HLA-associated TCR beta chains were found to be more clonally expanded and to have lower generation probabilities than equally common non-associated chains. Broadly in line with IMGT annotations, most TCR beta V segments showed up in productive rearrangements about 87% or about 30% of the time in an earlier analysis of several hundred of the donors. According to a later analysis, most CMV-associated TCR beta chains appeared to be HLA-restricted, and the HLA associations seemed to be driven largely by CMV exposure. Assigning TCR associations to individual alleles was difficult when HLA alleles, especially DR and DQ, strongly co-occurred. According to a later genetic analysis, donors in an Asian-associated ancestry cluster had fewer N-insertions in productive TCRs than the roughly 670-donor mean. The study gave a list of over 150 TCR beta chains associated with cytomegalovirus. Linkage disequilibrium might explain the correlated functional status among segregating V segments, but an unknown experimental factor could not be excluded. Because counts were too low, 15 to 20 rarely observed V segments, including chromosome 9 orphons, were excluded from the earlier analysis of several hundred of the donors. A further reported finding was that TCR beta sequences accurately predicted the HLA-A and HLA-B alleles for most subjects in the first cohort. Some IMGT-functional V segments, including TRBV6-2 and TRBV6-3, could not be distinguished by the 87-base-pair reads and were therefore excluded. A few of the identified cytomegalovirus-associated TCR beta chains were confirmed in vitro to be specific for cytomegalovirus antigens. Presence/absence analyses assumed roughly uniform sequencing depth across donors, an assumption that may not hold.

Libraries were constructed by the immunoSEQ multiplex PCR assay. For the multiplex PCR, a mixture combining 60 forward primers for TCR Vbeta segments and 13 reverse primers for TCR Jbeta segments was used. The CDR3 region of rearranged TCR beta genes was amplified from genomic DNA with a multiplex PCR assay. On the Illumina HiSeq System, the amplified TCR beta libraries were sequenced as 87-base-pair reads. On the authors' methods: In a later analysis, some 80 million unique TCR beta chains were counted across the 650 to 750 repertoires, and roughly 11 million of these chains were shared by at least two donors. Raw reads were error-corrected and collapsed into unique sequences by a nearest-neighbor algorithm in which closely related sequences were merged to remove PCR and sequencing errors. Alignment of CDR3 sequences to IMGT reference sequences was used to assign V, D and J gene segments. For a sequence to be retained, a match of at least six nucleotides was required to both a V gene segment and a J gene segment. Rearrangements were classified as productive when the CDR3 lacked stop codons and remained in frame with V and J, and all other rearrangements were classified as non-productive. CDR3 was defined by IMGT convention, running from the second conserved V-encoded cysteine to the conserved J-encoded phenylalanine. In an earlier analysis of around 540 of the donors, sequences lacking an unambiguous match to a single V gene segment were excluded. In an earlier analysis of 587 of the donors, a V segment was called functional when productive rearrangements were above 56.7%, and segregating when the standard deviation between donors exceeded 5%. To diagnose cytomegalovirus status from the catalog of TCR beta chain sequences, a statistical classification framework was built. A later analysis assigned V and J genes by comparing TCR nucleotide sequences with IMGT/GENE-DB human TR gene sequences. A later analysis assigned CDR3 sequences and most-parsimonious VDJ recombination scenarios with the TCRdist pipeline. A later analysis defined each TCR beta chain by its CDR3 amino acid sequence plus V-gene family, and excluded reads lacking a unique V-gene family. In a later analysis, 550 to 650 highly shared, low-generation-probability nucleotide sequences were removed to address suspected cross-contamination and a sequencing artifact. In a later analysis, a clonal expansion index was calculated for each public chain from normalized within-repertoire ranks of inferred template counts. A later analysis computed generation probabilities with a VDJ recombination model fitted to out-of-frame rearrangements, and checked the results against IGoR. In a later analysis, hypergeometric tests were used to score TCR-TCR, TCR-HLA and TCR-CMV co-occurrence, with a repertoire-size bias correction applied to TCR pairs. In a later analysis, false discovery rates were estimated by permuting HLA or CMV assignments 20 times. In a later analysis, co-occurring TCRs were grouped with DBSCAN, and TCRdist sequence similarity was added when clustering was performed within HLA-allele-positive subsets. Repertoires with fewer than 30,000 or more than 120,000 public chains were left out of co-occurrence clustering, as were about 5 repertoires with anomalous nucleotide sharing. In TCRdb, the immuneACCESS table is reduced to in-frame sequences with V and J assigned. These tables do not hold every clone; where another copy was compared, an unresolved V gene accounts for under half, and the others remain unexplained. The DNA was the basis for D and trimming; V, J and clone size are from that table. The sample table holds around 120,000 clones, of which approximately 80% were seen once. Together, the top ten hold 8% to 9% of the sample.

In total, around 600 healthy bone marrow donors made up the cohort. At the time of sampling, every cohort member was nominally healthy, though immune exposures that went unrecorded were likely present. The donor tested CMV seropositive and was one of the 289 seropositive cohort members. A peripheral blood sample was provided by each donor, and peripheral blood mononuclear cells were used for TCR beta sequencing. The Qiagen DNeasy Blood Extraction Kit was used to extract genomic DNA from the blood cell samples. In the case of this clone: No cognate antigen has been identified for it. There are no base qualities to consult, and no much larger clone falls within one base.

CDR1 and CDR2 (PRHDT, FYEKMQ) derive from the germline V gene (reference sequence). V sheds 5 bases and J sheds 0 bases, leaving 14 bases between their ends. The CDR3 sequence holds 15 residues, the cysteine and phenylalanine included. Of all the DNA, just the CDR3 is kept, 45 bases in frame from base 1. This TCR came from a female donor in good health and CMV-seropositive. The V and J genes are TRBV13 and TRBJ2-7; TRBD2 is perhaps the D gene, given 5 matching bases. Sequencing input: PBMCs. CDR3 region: CASSPEGSSSYEQYF. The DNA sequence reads TGTGCCAGCAGCCCCGAGGGTTCGAGCTCCTACGAGCAGTACTTC.